Reported below is one T cell receptor beta chain. The antigen remains unidentified. These data belong to a study of monozygotic twins with inflammatory bowel disease. TCRdb reprocessed the 5' RACE reads and keeps a single row for each CDR3 protein, giving no DNA. Seen in this sample are about 380,000 distinct CDR3 sequences; the ten most common clones hold just over 2.5%. For every donor, one blood sample of approximately 2.6 ml was drawn. General observations from the study: There was no way to distinguish the different T cell subtypes.

The CDR3 sequence is 15 residues long. The germline gives CDR1 SGHRS, CDR2 YFSETQ. The specimen sequenced was blood. This clonotype was sampled from a human donor with ulcerative colitis or Crohn's disease, or a healthy co-twin of an affected twin (not recorded which). The chain combines TRBV5-1 with TRBJ2-3; TCRdb reports TRBD2, a call that lacks DNA to check it against. This CDR3 reads CASSLVAGGKDTQYF.